This T cell receptor beta chain was sequenced during a study of T cell responses to AZD1222 COVID-19 vaccine. Broader study findings: Reportedly, close to half of spike-specific TCRs are directed against unmutated variant regions. Mapped onto spike, vaccine-associated CD4 TCRs spanned it and were dominant at 160-218 and 743-854. The donor cohort was predominantly white British with a female majority, and clonal diversity may have been underestimated. Repertoire sampling was restricted to post-peak T cell response timepoints.

Repertoires were generated with immunoSEQ multiplex PCR, while TCRdb's copy carries only in-frame clones and drops some. This table has 150,000 to 200,000 clones, around 94% appearing once. CDR3 length equals 13 residues. V was shortened by 7 bases and J by 2 bases, with 11 bases between the two germline ends. CDR1 is WSHSY, CDR2 SAAADI, per germline. This clone was observed once. The antigen remains unidentified. The sample was peripheral blood, taken on day 0 of AZD1222 vaccination. The chain joins TRBV10-2 to TRBJ1-1, with D possibly matching TRBD1 (5 bases). The origin of this receptor is an adult in good health. The CDR3 bases are TGCGCCAGCACACCAGGGCTTAACACTGAAGCTTTCTTT. Encoded protein: CASTPGLNTEAFF.